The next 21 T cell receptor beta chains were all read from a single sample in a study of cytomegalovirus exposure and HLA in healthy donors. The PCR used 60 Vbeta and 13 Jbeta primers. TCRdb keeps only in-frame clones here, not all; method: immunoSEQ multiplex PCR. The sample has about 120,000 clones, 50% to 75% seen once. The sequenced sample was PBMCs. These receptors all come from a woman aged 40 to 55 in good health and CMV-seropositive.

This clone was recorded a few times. The CDR3 loop is CATLDRAADTQYF. CDR3 bases: TGTGCCACCCTGGACAGGGCCGCAGATACGCAGTATTTT. The chain employs TRBV6-5 and TRBJ2-3, with TRBD1 matching 8 bases. V shed 10 bases, J shed 4 bases, and the junction held 7 bases outside the gene matches. The CDR3 totals 13 residues. The germline gives CDR1 MNHEY, CDR2 SVGAGI.

CDR3 loop: CASSIGTGGTYEQYF. CDR3 nucleotide sequence: TGTGCCAGTAGTATCGGGACAGGGGGAACCTACGAGCAGTACTTC. The chain recombines TRBV19 with TRBJ2-7, with TRBD1 matching over 11 bases. This CDR3 spans 15 amino acids. V dropped 3 bases and J dropped 2; count of bases not matched to a gene: 3. CDR1 is LNHDA, CDR2 SQIVND, per germline (reference sequence). Full variable domain (rest looked up from reference TRBV19 and TRBJ2-7): DGGITQSPKYLFRKEGQNVTLSCEQNLNHDAMYWYRQDPGQGLRLIYYSQIVNDFQKGDIAEGYSVSREKKESFPLTVTSAQKNPTAFYLCASSIGTGGTYEQYFGPGTRLTVT.

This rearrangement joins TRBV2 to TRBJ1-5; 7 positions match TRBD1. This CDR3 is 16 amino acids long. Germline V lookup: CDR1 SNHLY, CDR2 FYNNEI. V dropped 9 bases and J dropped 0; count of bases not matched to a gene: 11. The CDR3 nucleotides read TGTGCCAGTGGAGAACAGGGGCGGGGTAGCAATCAGCCCCAGCATTTT. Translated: CASGEQGRGSNQPQHF.

The CDR3 reads CASDSLTGELFF. The CDR3 DNA sequence: TGTGCCAGCGACAGCCTCACCGGGGAGCTGTTTTTT. The rearrangement links TRBV28 to TRBJ2-2; D possibly corresponds to TRBD1 (5 bases). Germline CDR1 MDHEN, CDR2 SYDVKM. The ends were cut back, 8 bases at V and 4 bases at J, with 8 bases in the middle. The CDR3 runs 12 residues.

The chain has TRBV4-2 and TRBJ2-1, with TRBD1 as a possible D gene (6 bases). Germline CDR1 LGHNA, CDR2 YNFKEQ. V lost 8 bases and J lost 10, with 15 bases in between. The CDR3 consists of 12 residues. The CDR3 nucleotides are TGTGCCAGCGGGCACCCGGGACAAGAGCAGTTCTTC. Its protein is CASGHPGQEQFF.

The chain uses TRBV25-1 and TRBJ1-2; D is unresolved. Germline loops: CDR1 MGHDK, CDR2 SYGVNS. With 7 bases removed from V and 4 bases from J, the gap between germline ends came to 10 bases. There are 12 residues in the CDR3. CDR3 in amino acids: CASNTEGYGYTF. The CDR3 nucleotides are TGTGCCAGCAATACCGAGGGCTATGGCTACACCTTC.

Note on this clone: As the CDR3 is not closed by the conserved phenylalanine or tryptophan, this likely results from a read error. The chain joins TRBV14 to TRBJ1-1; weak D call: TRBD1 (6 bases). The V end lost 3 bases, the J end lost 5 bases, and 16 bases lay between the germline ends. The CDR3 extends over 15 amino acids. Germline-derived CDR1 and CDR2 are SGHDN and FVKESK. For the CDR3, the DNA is TGTGCCAGCAGCCACATGGGGGCCGGGGATACTGAAGCTTTCCTT. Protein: CASSHMGAGDTEAFL.

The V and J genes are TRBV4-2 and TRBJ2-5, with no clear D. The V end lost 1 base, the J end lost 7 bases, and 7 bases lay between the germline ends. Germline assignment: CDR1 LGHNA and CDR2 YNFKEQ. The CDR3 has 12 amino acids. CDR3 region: CASSQVTGTQYF. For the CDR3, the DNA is TGTGCCAGCAGCCAAGTTACGGGGACCCAGTACTTC.

Written as DNA, the CDR3 is TGTGCCAGCAGTTTCGGGATGGGCACAGATACGCAGTATTTT. Protein sequence: CASSFGMGTDTQYF. The V call is TRBV27, the J call TRBJ2-3; possible D gene TRBD2, 5 bases. The CDR3 is 14 amino acids. The ends were cut back, 3 bases at V and 1 base at J, with 8 bases in the middle. Per the germline V gene, CDR1 is MNHEY and CDR2 is SMNVEV (reference sequence).

CDR3: CASSVARIGLAAEQFF. Written as DNA, the CDR3 is TGTGCCAGCAGCGTGGCGCGGATAGGACTAGCAGCTGAGCAGTTCTTC. The rearrangement joins TRBV9 to TRBJ2-1; TRBD2 matches at 8 bases. Germline assignment: CDR1 SGDLS and CDR2 YYNGEE. J lost 9 bases, V lost 2 bases, and 13 bases had no gene match. The CDR3 sequence is 16 residues long.

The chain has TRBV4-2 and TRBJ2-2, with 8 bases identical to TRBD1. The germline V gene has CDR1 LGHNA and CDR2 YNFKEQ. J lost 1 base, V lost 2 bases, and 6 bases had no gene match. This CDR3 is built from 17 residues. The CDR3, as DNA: TGTGCCAGCAGCCAACTAGGACAGGGCTTGAACACCGGGGAGCTGTTTTTT. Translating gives CASSQLGQGLNTGELFF.

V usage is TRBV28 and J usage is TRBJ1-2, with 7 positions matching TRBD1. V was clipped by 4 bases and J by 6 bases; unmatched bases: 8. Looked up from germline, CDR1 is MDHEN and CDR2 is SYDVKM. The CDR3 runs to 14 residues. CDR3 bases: TGTGCCAGCAGTTGGGGACAGAGAAGGAATGGCTACACCTTC. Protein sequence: CASSWGQRRNGYTF.

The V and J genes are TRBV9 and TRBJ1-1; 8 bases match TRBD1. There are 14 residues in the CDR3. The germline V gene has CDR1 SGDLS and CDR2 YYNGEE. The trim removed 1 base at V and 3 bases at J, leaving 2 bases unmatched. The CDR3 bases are TGTGCCAGCAGCGTACAGGACAGGGACACTGAAGCTTTCTTT. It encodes CASSVQDRDTEAFF.

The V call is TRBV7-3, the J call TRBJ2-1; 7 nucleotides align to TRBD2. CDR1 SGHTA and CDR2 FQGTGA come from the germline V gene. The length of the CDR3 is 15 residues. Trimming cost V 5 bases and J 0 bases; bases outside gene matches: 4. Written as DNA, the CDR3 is TGTGCCAGCAGCCCGGGACTAAGCTCCTACAATGAGCAGTTCTTC. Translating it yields CASSPGLSSYNEQFF.

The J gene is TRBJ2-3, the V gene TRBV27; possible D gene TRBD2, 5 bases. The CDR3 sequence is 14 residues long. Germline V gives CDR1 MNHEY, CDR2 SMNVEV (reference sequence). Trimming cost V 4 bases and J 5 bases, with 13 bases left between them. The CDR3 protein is CASSWRTGKDTQYF. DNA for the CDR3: TGTGCCAGCAGTTGGAGAACGGGGAAAGATACGCAGTATTTT.

The CDR3 region is CASSLRQINEQFF. The CDR3 coding sequence is TGTGCCAGCAGCTTACGACAAATCAATGAGCAGTTCTTC. V gene TRBV13 combines with J gene TRBJ2-1; no firm D call. The germline gives CDR1 PRHDT, CDR2 FYEKMQ (reference sequence). This CDR3 spans 13 amino acids. The germline V and J ends were trimmed by 2 bases and 6 bases, with 8 bases remaining between them.

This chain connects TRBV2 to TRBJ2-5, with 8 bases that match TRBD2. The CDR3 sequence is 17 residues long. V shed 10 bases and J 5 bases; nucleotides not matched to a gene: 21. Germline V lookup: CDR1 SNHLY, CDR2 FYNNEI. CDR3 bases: TGTGCCACCCGACGGGGACTAGTCTCCAAGAATGGGGAGACCCAGTACTTC. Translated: CATRRGLVSKNGETQYF.

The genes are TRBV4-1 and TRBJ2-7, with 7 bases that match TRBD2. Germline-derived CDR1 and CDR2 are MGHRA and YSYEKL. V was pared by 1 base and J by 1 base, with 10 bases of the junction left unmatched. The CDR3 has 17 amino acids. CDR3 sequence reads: CASSQGALAGVSYEQYF. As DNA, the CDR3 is TGCGCCAGCAGCCAAGGGGCCCTTGCGGGAGTTTCCTACGAGCAGTACTTC.

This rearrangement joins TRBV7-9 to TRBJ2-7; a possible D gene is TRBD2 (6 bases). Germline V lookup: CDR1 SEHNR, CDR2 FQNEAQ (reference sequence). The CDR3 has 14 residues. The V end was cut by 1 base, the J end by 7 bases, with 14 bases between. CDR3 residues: CASSLEAGTGEQYF. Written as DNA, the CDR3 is TGTGCCAGCAGCTTAGAGGCAGGGACTGGGGAGCAGTACTTC.

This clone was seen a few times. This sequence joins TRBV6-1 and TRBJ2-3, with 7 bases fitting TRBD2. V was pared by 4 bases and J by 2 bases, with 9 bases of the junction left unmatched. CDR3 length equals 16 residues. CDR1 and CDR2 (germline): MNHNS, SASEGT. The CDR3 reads CASSGAGLADTDTQYF. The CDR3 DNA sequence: TGTGCCAGCAGTGGCGCCGGGCTAGCGGACACAGATACGCAGTATTTT.

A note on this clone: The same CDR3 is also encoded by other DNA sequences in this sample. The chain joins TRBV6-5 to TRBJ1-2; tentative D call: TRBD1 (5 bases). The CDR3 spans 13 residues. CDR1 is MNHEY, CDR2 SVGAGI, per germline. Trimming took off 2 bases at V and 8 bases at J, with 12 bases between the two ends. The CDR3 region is CASSYRQGGGYTF. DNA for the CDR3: TGTGCCAGCAGTTACCGCCAGGGAGGGGGCTACACCTTC.